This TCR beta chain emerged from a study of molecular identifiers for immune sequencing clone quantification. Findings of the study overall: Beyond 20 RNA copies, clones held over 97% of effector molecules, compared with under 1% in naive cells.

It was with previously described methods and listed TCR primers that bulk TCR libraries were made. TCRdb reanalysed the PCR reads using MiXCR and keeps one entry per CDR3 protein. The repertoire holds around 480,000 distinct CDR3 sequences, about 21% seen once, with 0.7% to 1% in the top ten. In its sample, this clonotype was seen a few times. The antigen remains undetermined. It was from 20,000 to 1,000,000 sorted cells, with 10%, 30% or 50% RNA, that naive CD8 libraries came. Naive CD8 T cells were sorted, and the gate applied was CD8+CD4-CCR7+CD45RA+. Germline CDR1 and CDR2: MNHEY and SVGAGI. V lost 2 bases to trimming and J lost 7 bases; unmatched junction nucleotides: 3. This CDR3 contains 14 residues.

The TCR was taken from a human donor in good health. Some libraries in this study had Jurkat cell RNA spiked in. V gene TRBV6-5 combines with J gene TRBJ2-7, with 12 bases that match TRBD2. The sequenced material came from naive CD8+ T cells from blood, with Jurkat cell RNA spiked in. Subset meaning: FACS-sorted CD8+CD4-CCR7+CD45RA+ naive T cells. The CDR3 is CASSYGTSGGEQYF. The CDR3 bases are TGTGCCAGCAGTTACGGAACTAGCGGGGGGGAGCAGTACTTC.